The clone carrying this TCR beta chain has a single count. This record belongs to a study of blood T cell repertoires in COVID-19. The germline gives CDR1 MNHEY, CDR2 SMNVEV (reference sequence). The CDR3 covers 16 residues. Losses at the gene ends were 3 bases for V and 2 bases for J; bases not matched to a gene: 7. Generated by immunoSEQ multiplex PCR, the TCRdb table keeps only in-frame clones and is missing some. The table records under 450,000 clones, roughly 88% of them present only once. The TCR was taken from a woman between 50 and 59 years old with COVID-19, enrolled during active disease. This rearrangement joins TRBV27 to TRBJ1-2; 9 bases map to TRBD1. The specimen sequenced was peripheral blood. CDR3 sequence: CASSFSGTGRNYGYTF. The DNA of the CDR3 is TGTGCCAGCAGTTTTTCCGGGACAGGGAGGAACTATGGCTACACCTTC.